This TCR beta chain stems from a study of post-analysis software for immune sequencing data. Overall study findings and caveats: Patients carried five TRBV segments more frequently than controls did, and TRBV5-6, TRBV5-1 and TRBV20-1 were among them.

To note about this clonotype: Its antigen remains unidentified.

The CDR3 spans 15 residues. Germline V gives CDR1 DFQATT, CDR2 SNEGSKA (reference sequence). The V segment lost 5 bases and the J segment 4 bases; nucleotides outside the gene matches: 14. Unique molecular identifiers were built into the TCR beta cDNA libraries. TCRdb used MiXCR to reprocess the PCR reads, holding one entry per CDR3 protein. The repertoire includes some 500,000 distinct CDR3 sequences, approximately 45% of them detected once, and about 12% sits in the top ten. The source of this sequence is a girl aged 5-17 years with multiple sclerosis. This rearrangement joins TRBV20-1 to TRBJ2-7, with 7 bases aligning to TRBD1. Sequencing used blood. The chain's CDR3 is CSAPKTTGTEYEQYF. The CDR3 nucleotides are TGCAGTGCTCCCAAAACGACCGGGACAGAATACGAGCAGTACTTC.